A single sample is the source of the 19 T cell receptor beta chains below, sequenced in a study of sequential checkpoint blockade in melanoma. Generated by immunoSEQ multiplex PCR, the TCRdb table keeps only in-frame clones and is missing some. The sample carries some 32,000 clones, approximately 82% recorded once. Indicated treatment: randomized to nivolumab then ipilimumab (arm A) or the reverse (arm B). The sample here was CD8+ T cells sorted from blood (inferred from file names), taken from a patient given nivolumab and ipilimumab in sequence. All receptors derive from a human donor with melanoma.

The chain uses TRBV7-6 and TRBJ2-7; the match to TRBD1 covers 8 bases. The germline CDR1 and CDR2 sequences are SGHVS and FNYEAQ. The ends lost 5 bases at V and 0 bases at J; junction bases unmatched: 12. This CDR3 comprises 17 residues. The CDR3 sequence: CASSGPGTGHPSYEQYF. The CDR3, as DNA: TGTGCCAGCAGCGGCCCCGGGACAGGCCATCCCTCCTACGAGCAGTACTTC.

V is TRBV6-5 and J is TRBJ2-5; D call uncertain. This CDR3 comprises 13 residues. The V gene lost 0 bases and the J gene lost 7 bases, with 9 bases spanning the gap. Germline V gives CDR1 MNHEY, CDR2 SVGAGI. The CDR3 bases are TGTGCCAGCAGTTACTCCAGTTATGGGACCCAGTACTTC. Residues: CASSYSSYGTQYF.

The CDR3 loop reads CASSPGGANVLTF. The CDR3 DNA sequence: TGTGCCAGCAGCCCGGGGGGGGCCAACGTCCTGACTTTC. The gene calls are TRBV6-5 and TRBJ2-6, with D tentatively TRBD2 (5 bases). The CDR3 is 13 residues long. The germline V gene encodes CDR1 MNHEY and CDR2 SVGAGI. V was shortened by 6 bases and J by 4 bases, with 7 bases between the two germline ends.

The gene calls are TRBV6-1 and TRBJ2-2; 8 bases are a match to TRBD2. CDR3 size: 15 residues. J gave up 10 bases and V 3 bases, and 10 bases lay outside the gene matches. In germline, CDR1 is MNHNS, CDR2 SASEGT. The CDR3 coding sequence is TGTGCCAGCAGTGAGCTGGCTAGCGGGCCGGCGGAGCTGTTTTTT. Its translation: CASSELASGPAELFF.

The rearrangement uses TRBV30 and TRBJ2-3; 15 positions agree with TRBD2. Germline-derived CDR1 and CDR2 are GTSNPN and SVGIG (reference sequence). The CDR3 is 14 residues long. J lost 5 bases, V lost 5 bases, and 2 bases had no gene match. The CDR3 here is CAWGGLAGGDTQYF. The CDR3, as DNA: TGTGCCTGGGGGGGACTAGCGGGGGGAGATACGCAGTATTTT.

The rearrangement joins TRBV6-6 to TRBJ1-4; no definite D call. The germline V gene encodes CDR1 MNHNY and CDR2 SVGAGI (reference sequence). The CDR3 has 14 amino acids. The ends were cut back, 7 bases at V and 7 bases at J, with 16 bases in the middle. CDR3 loop: CASKLGIRSEKLFF. In DNA form, the CDR3 reads TGTGCCAGCAAGCTCGGGATCAGAAGTGAAAAACTGTTTTTT.

V is TRBV13 and J is TRBJ1-2, with a weak D call TRBD1 (5 bases). The V gene lost 1 base and the J gene lost 0 bases, with 12 bases spanning the gap. The CDR3 spans 16 residues. Germline V CDR1 and CDR2: PRHDT, FYEKMQ (reference sequence). DNA of the CDR3: TGTGCCAGCAGCTTAGCCCGGGACTTAACTAACTATGGCTACACCTTC. Its translation is CASSLARDLTNYGYTF.

J is TRBJ1-4 and V is TRBV27; the match to TRBD1 covers 7 bases. The CDR3 contains 15 residues. Germline V gives CDR1 MNHEY, CDR2 SMNVEV (reference sequence). V was pared by 5 bases and J by 7 bases, with 10 bases of the junction left unmatched. CDR3 DNA: TGTGCCAGCAGTGCCACAGGGGCCCGGAGTGAAAAACTGTTTTTT. Translation: CASSATGARSEKLFF.

The genes are TRBV5-4 and TRBJ2-7; a weak D match, TRBD1 (6 bases). V lost 4 bases, J lost 0 bases, and 14 bases lay in between. CDR1 is SGHNT, CDR2 YYREEE, per germline (reference sequence). CDR3 length equals 15 residues. The CDR3 DNA is TGTGCCAGCAGCGGCGGACAGACGAGCTCCTACGAGCAGTACTTC. Amino acids: CASSGGQTSSYEQYF.

This clone showed up just a few times. Other DNA sequences in this specimen translate into the identical CDR3. This chain connects TRBV5-1 to TRBJ2-1, with D unclear. V shed 1 base and J shed 4 bases, with 6 bases lying between them. The CDR3 loop spans 13 amino acids. Germline lookup yields CDR1 SGHRS and CDR2 YFSETQ. The CDR3 DNA reads as TGCGCCAGCAGCTTGAACGGGTACAATGAGCAGTTCTTC. Its translation is CASSLNGYNEQFF.

J is TRBJ1-5 and V is TRBV7-8, with 11 bases matching TRBD1. This CDR3 is 15 amino acids long. V shed 1 base and J 5 bases; nucleotides not matched to a gene: 1. Germline values: CDR1 SGHVS, CDR2 FQNEAQ. CDR3 loop: CASSLGTGGDQPQHF. CDR3 DNA sequence: TGTGCCAGCAGCTTAGGGACAGGGGGCGATCAGCCCCAGCATTTT. Based on the CDR3 plus reference TRBV7-8 and TRBJ1-5, the full variable domain is GAGVSQSPRYKVAKRGQDVALRCDPISGHVSLFWYQQALGQGPEFLTYFQNEAQLDKSGLPSDRFFAERPEGSVSTLKIQRTQQEDSAVYLCASSLGTGGDQPQHFGDGTRLSIL.

This CDR3 reads CASSPYRAPNQPQHF. The CDR3 region has the DNA TGCGCCAGCAGTCCTTACAGGGCTCCAAATCAGCCCCAGCATTTT. V and J are TRBV4-1 and TRBJ1-5; a possible D gene is TRBD1 (6 bases). The CDR3 covers 15 residues. Germline loops: CDR1 MGHRA, CDR2 YSYEKL. V lost 6 bases, J lost 4 bases, and 16 bases lay in between.

This rearrangement joins TRBV27 to TRBJ2-7; possible D gene TRBD1, 6 bases. This CDR3 region has 15 residues. Trimming took 5 bases from V and 3 from J, leaving 17 bases between them. CDR1 is MNHEY, CDR2 SMNVEV, per germline (reference sequence). The CDR3 protein is CASSPLPDRLYEQYF. In nucleotides, the CDR3 is TGTGCCAGCAGTCCCCTTCCGGACAGACTCTACGAGCAGTACTTC.

The CDR3 region is CASSPSDRGGPTNEQFF. DNA of the CDR3: TGTGCCAGCAGCCCGTCGGATCGGGGGGGGCCGACGAATGAGCAGTTCTTC. The J gene is TRBJ2-1, the V gene TRBV9; 8 nucleotides line up with TRBD2. With V trimmed by 4 bases and J by 7 bases, 16 bases remained unmatched. In germline, CDR1 is SGDLS, CDR2 YYNGEE. CDR3 size: 17 residues.

The rearrangement links TRBV27 to TRBJ2-1; D is unresolved. V was trimmed by 2 bases and J by 5 bases, leaving 10 bases between them. Germline assignment: CDR1 MNHEY and CDR2 SMNVEV (reference sequence). The CDR3 extends over 14 amino acids. The CDR3, as DNA: TGTGCCAGCAGTTTAAGGAGTCACCACAATGAGCAGTTCTTC. It yields the protein CASSLRSHHNEQFF.

The gene calls are TRBV27 and TRBJ1-1; 9 nucleotides line up with TRBD1. The germline V gene has CDR1 MNHEY and CDR2 SMNVEV (reference sequence). CDR3 length equals 14 residues. V lost 6 bases, J lost 5 bases, and 7 bases stayed unmatched. The CDR3 DNA is TGTGCCAGCAGCATCACAGGGGGCAGGACTGAAGCTTTCTTT. Translated, it gives CASSITGGRTEAFF.

J is TRBJ2-1 and V is TRBV7-7, with 9 bases that match TRBD1. Unmatched junction bases numbered 11, after V lost 5 bases and J lost 6 bases. From germline, CDR1 is SSHAT and CDR2 FNYEAQ (reference sequence). CDR3 length equals 16 residues. The CDR3 region has the DNA TGTGCCAGCAGCCAGGGCGGGGACAGGGACTTCAATGAGCAGTTCTTC. This encodes CASSQGGDRDFNEQFF.

The chain couples TRBV6-5 to TRBJ2-2; 8 bases align to TRBD1. The CDR3 extends over 15 amino acids. With 0 bases clipped from V and 7 bases from J, the junction kept 4 bases outside the gene matches. Germline CDR1 MNHEY, CDR2 SVGAGI. The CDR3 sequence is CASSYSQGDIGELFF. CDR3 DNA sequence: TGTGCCAGCAGTTACTCACAGGGGGATATCGGGGAGCTGTTTTTT.

The table lists this clone with a few counts. This chain uses TRBV7-9 with TRBJ2-7, with D tentatively TRBD1 (5 bases). This CDR3 is 15 amino acids long. V was cut by 4 bases and J by 2 bases, with 15 bases left in between. Germline CDR1 SEHNR, CDR2 FQNEAQ (reference sequence). The CDR3 spells CASSSNNRPPYEQYF. The CDR3 nucleotides read TGTGCCAGCAGCTCTAATAACAGGCCTCCCTACGAGCAGTACTTC.